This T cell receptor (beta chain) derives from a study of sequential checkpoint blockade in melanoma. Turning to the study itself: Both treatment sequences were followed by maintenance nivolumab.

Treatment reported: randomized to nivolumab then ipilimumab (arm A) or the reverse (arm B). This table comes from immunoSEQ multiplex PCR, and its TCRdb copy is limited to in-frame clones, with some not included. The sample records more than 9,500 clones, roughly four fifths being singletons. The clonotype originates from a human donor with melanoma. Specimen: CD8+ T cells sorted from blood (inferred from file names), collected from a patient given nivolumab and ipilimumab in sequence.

The CDR3: CASSQDGRLAGRGAGNEQFF. The CDR3 region has the DNA TGCGCCAGCAGCCAAGATGGGCGTCTAGCGGGACGGGGGGCTGGGAATGAGCAGTTCTTC. The chain uses TRBV4-1 and TRBJ2-1; 9 positions match TRBD2. Germline V lookup: CDR1 MGHRA, CDR2 YSYEKL. The CDR3 loop spans 20 amino acids. V was pared by 0 bases and J by 7 bases, with 19 bases of the junction left unmatched.